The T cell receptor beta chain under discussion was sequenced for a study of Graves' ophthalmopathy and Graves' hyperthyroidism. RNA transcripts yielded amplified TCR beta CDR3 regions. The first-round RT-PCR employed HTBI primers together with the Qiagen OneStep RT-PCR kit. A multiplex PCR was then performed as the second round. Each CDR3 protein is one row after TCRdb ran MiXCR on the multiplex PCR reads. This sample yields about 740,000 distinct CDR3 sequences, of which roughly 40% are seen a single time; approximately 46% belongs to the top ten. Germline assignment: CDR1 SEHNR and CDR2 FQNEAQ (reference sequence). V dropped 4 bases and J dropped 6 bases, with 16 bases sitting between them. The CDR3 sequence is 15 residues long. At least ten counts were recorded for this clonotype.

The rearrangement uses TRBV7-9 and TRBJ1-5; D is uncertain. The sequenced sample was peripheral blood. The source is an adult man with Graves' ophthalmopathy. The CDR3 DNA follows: TGTGCCAGCAGCTCCGACGGGGTCGGTGGTCAGCCCCAGCATTTT. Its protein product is CASSSDGVGGQPQHF.